The 29 T cell receptor beta chains below come from one sample, sequenced in a study of cytomegalovirus exposure and HLA in healthy donors. A multiplex PCR was run with 60 Vbeta primers and 13 Jbeta primers. Assay used: immunoSEQ multiplex PCR; TCRdb lists only in-frame clones, some missing. The table lists 150,000 to 200,000 clones, approximately 80% of them singletons. Sequencing was done on a sample of PBMCs. Receptors were obtained from a male donor in good health and CMV-seropositive.

The chain employs TRBV10-3 and TRBJ2-2, with TRBD2 as a possible D gene (6 bases). CDR3 size: 15 residues. Germline CDR1 ENHRY, CDR2 SYGVKD. Trimming took 8 bases from V and 5 from J, leaving 18 bases between them. The CDR3 bases are TGTGCCATCGCCTCTCACTCCCGGGGGACCGGGGAGCTGTTTTTT. Translation gives CAIASHSRGTGELFF.

On this clone: At one of its ends the junction is not consistent with the germline gene, which may arise from a read error. The rearrangement uses TRBV7-7 and TRBJ1-4; D is ambiguous. CDR1 is SSHAT and CDR2 is FNYEAQ in the germline V gene (reference sequence). This CDR3 is built from 13 residues. Written as DNA, the CDR3 is TGTGCTAGCAGCTTATCTCCTCCTGAAAAACTGTTTTTT. It is translated as CASSLSPPEKLFF. The whole variable domain, filled in from reference TRBV7-7 and TRBJ1-4, reads GAGVSQSPRYKVTKRGQDVTLRCDPISSHATLYWYQQALGQGPEFLTYFNYEAQPDKSGLPSDRFSAERPEGSISTLTIQRTEQRDSAMYRCASSLSPPEKLFFGSGTQLSVL.

J is TRBJ1-2 and V is TRBV27, with D tentatively TRBD1 (6 bases). The germline V and J ends were trimmed by 9 bases and 1 base, with 12 bases remaining between them. Germline loops: CDR1 MNHEY, CDR2 SMNVEV (reference sequence). There are 13 residues in the CDR3. CDR3 DNA sequence: TGTGCCAGTGGGGCAGGGGTTAACTATGGCTACACCTTC. As protein: CASGAGVNYGYTF.

This clone came up once. The V gene is TRBV14, the J gene TRBJ2-3; 11 nucleotides agree with TRBD2. The germline V gene encodes CDR1 SGHDN and CDR2 FVKESK. The ends lost 4 bases at V and 5 bases at J; junction bases unmatched: 2. CDR3 length: 14 residues. For the CDR3, the DNA is TGTGCCAGCAGCCCCCTAGCGGGAGGAGATACGCAGTATTTT. Translating it yields CASSPLAGGDTQYF.

This clone was counted between two and nine times. The chain employs TRBV9 and TRBJ2-2; weak D call: TRBD2 (6 bases). Germline CDR1 and CDR2: SGDLS and YYNGEE. V was pared by 0 bases and J by 1 base, with 13 bases between. The CDR3 length is 17 residues. This chain's CDR3 is CASSVVGGAWNTGELFF. DNA of the CDR3: TGTGCCAGCAGCGTAGTAGGCGGGGCTTGGAACACCGGGGAGCTGTTTTTT. Full variable domain (remainder filled in from reference TRBV9 and TRBJ2-2): DSGVTQTPKHLITATGQRVTLRCSPRSGDLSVYWYQQSLDQGLQFLIQYYNGEERAKGNILERFSAQQFPDLHSELNLSSLELGDSALYFCASSVVGGAWNTGELFFGEGSRLTVL.

V and J are TRBV30 and TRBJ2-5; D ambiguous. The J call is doubtful: the DNA matches TRBJ2-7 better. CDR3 length: 12 residues. Germline V gives CDR1 GTSNPN, CDR2 SVGIG (reference sequence). The CDR3: CAWSVNSYEQYF. DNA for the CDR3: TGTGCCTGGAGTGTAAACAGCTACGAGCAGTACTTC.

The chain carries TRBV5-1 and TRBJ2-6, with TRBD2 identical over 14 bases. The trim removed 1 base at V and 2 bases at J, leaving 8 bases unmatched. The CDR3 spans 20 residues. Germline V gives CDR1 SGHRS, CDR2 YFSETQ. This CDR3 reads CASSLRLAGGISAGANVLTF. CDR3 DNA sequence: TGCGCCAGCAGCTTGCGACTAGCGGGAGGGATTAGCGCTGGGGCCAACGTCCTGACTTTC.

The chain carries TRBV28 and TRBJ2-3, with TRBD1 matching over 10 bases. CDR3 length: 14 amino acids. Germline loops: CDR1 MDHEN, CDR2 SYDVKM. The J segment lost 3 bases and the V segment lost 7 bases, leaving 4 bases of the junction unmatched. The CDR3 DNA sequence: TGTGCCAGCACCCGGGACAGGGGTACAGATACGCAGTATTTT. Translation: CASTRDRGTDTQYF.

The V gene is TRBV28, the J gene TRBJ2-7; the match to TRBD1 covers 8 bases. The V and J ends lost 5 bases and 5 bases, in that order; junction bases with no gene match: 11. The CDR3 extends over 15 amino acids. Germline values: CDR1 MDHEN, CDR2 SYDVKM. CDR3 in DNA: TGTGCCAGCAGTCCACAGAGGACAGGGATCGACGAGCAGTACTTC. It encodes CASSPQRTGIDEQYF.

The chain carries TRBV6-1 and TRBJ2-7, with 10 bases matching TRBD1. Per the germline V gene, CDR1 is MNHNS and CDR2 is SASEGT. V lost 1 base and J lost 2; bases outside the gene matches: 8. This CDR3 contains 17 residues. CDR3 amino acids: CASSEEWGQGLPYEQYF. CDR3 nucleotide sequence: TGTGCCAGCAGTGAAGAGTGGGGACAGGGGCTTCCCTACGAGCAGTACTTC.

This sequence joins TRBV7-2 and TRBJ2-2; 9 bases agree with TRBD2. The CDR3 has 17 residues. The junction had 8 bases not matched to a gene; V was cut back by 2 bases and J by 4 bases. In germline, CDR1 is SGHTA, CDR2 FQGNSA. CDR3 protein: CASSLSSSGRVTGELFF. In nucleotides, the CDR3 is TGTGCCAGCAGCTTATCAAGTAGCGGGAGAGTCACCGGGGAGCTGTTTTTT.

This clone showed up just once. The chain uses TRBV29-1 and TRBJ2-2; tentative D call: TRBD1 (6 bases). CDR3 length: 14 amino acids. Germline-derived CDR1 and CDR2 are SQVTM and ANQGSEA. Trimming cost V 4 bases and J 5 bases, with 14 bases left between them. This chain's CDR3 is CSVAGGAGTGELFF. The CDR3 nucleotides are TGCAGCGTTGCTGGGGGCGCCGGGACCGGGGAGCTGTTTTTT.

This sequence joins TRBV6-6 and TRBJ1-1, with D hard to call. The CDR3 is made up of 14 amino acids. Per the germline V gene, CDR1 is MNHNY and CDR2 is SVGAGI (reference sequence). Trimming took off 7 bases at V and 2 bases at J, with 14 bases between the two ends. CDR3 sequence reads: CASTEGHINTEAFF. In DNA, the CDR3 is TGTGCCAGCACCGAGGGCCATATTAACACTGAAGCTTTCTTT.

As concerns this clone: An end of the junction does not agree with germline; a read error may underlie this. The gene calls are TRBV7-7 and TRBJ2-2, with 8 nucleotides matching TRBD1. CDR3 length: 14 amino acids. CDR1 and CDR2 (germline): SSHAT, FNYEAQ (reference sequence). CDR3 DNA sequence: TGTGCTAGCAGCCGGACAGGGAATACCGGGGAGCTGTTTTTT. As protein: CASSRTGNTGELFF.

This rearrangement joins TRBV27 to TRBJ1-2; the D gene is possibly TRBD1 (6 bases). The ends were cut back, 5 bases at V and 7 bases at J, with 20 bases in the middle. This CDR3 is 15 amino acids long. CDR1 and CDR2 (germline): MNHEY, SMNVEV (reference sequence). The CDR3 here is CASSPRSGESGGYTF. In nucleotides, the CDR3 is TGTGCCAGCAGTCCCCGGTCAGGGGAGAGTGGTGGCTACACCTTC.

This chain uses TRBV14 with TRBJ2-3; D uncertain. The germline V gene has CDR1 SGHDN and CDR2 FVKESK. V lost 4 bases to trimming and J lost 6 bases, with 11 bases between them. This CDR3 comprises 13 residues. CDR3 bases: TGTGCCAGCAGCCCCTCCCCTATGGATACGCAGTATTTT. It translates to CASSPSPMDTQYF.

V is TRBV12-5 and J is TRBJ2-3; 9 bases agree with TRBD2. V shed 4 bases and J 3 bases; nucleotides not matched to a gene: 8. The CDR3 runs to 16 residues. Germline CDR1 and CDR2: LGHNT and FRNRAP. Here the CDR3 reads CASGSRIAGVTDTQYF. CDR3 nucleotides: TGTGCTAGTGGTTCCCGAATAGCGGGAGTGACAGATACGCAGTATTTT.

The V and J genes are TRBV5-8 and TRBJ2-7; TRBD2 aligns across 7 bases. V was clipped by 1 base and J by 3 bases; unmatched bases: 4. This CDR3 has 14 residues. Germline CDR1 reads SGHTS; CDR2 reads YDEGEE. The chain's CDR3 is CASSLNGLVYEQYF. As DNA, the CDR3 is TGTGCCAGCAGCTTGAACGGACTAGTCTACGAGCAGTACTTC.

The gene calls are TRBV6-1 and TRBJ1-3; D unclear. The CDR3 is 13 residues long. V gave up 1 base and J gave up 5 bases, with 6 bases separating them. CDR1 and CDR2 from the germline V gene are MNHNS and SASEGT. The CDR3: CASSEVRRNTIYF. The CDR3 DNA sequence: TGTGCCAGCAGTGAAGTCAGGAGAAACACCATATATTTT.

The chain recombines TRBV4-2 with TRBJ2-7; unclear D gene. Germline CDR1 LGHNA, CDR2 YNFKEQ. Deletions cut 8 bases from V and 7 bases from J, with 18 bases between. CDR3 length: 13 amino acids. CDR3 nucleotides: TGTGCCAGCGGTCGTGGTAATACAGAGGAGCAGTACTTC. It codes for CASGRGNTEEQYF.

The genes are TRBV7-2 and TRBJ1-2; TRBD1 matches 9 bases. The V gene end was trimmed by 5 bases and the J gene end by 4 bases; junction bases not matched to a gene: 8. The CDR3 runs 15 residues. Germline CDR1 and CDR2: SGHTA and FQGNSA. This CDR3 reads CASSPFLDRGYGYTF. The CDR3 DNA reads TGTGCCAGCAGCCCATTTTTGGACAGGGGCTATGGCTACACCTTC. Variable domain in full (rest from reference TRBV7-2 and TRBJ1-2): GAGVSQSPSNKVTEKGKDVELRCDPISGHTALYWYRQSLGQGLEFLIYFQGNSAPDKSGLPSDRFSAERTGGSVSTLTIQRTQQEDSAVYLCASSPFLDRGYGYTFGSGTRLTVV.

This clone was found once. The V and J genes are TRBV15 and TRBJ2-1; TRBD2 aligns across 12 bases. Germline CDR1 and CDR2: LNHNV and YYDKDF (reference sequence). The CDR3 runs 16 residues. The V and J ends lost 3 bases and 9 bases, in that order; junction bases with no gene match: 9. CDR3 DNA: TGTGCCACCAGCAGCCGCCTAGCGGGAGGGGGTAGTGAGCAGTTCTTC. Its translation: CATSSRLAGGGSEQFF. Looking up the rest from reference TRBV15 and TRBJ2-1 gives the full variable domain: DAMVIQNPRYQVTQFGKPVTLSCSQTLNHNVMYWYQQKSSQAPKLLFHYYDKDFNNEADTPDNFQSRRPNTSFCFLDIRSPGLGDTAMYLCATSSRLAGGGSEQFFGPGTRLTVL.

The chain is built from TRBV7-2 and TRBJ1-2, with D perhaps TRBD1 (5 bases). The germline V gene has CDR1 SGHTA and CDR2 FQGNSA. V was trimmed by 7 bases and J by 5 bases, leaving 17 bases between them. The CDR3 runs 14 residues. DNA of the CDR3: TGTGCCAGCACCGTAGGACCGGGGGGGTATGGCTACACCTTC. It translates to CASTVGPGGYGYTF.

The chain recombines TRBV28 with TRBJ2-7; 7 nucleotides match TRBD1. There are 14 residues in the CDR3. Germline V gene lookup returns CDR1 MDHEN and CDR2 SYDVKM. Trimming cost V 5 bases and J 6 bases; bases outside gene matches: 10. The DNA of the CDR3 is TGTGCCAGCAGTCCCCCCGACAGGGTAGGCGAGCAGTACTTC. The encoded protein is CASSPPDRVGEQYF.

The rearrangement joins TRBV14 to TRBJ2-7; 8 bases fit TRBD1. The CDR3 covers 16 residues. In germline, CDR1 is SGHDN, CDR2 FVKESK. V shed 5 bases and J 3 bases; nucleotides not matched to a gene: 12. The CDR3 region has the DNA TGTGCCAGCAGCGCCGGGCCAGGGGGCCTCAACTACGAGCAGTACTTC. As protein: CASSAGPGGLNYEQYF.

The CDR3 loop reads CASSFPKQGALNTGELFF. CDR3 sequence (DNA): TGCGCCAGCAGCTTTCCCAAACAGGGGGCCCTGAACACCGGGGAGCTGTTTTTT. The chain recombines TRBV5-1 with TRBJ2-2; 9 bases map to TRBD1. In germline, CDR1 is SGHRS, CDR2 YFSETQ. After removal of 2 bases from V and 1 base from J, the junction contained 9 bases not matched to a gene. The CDR3 has 18 residues.

The chain is built from TRBV11-3 and TRBJ2-1, with 9 positions matching TRBD2. There are 14 residues in the CDR3. V shed 9 bases, J shed 5 bases, and the junction held 8 bases outside the gene matches. The germline gives CDR1 SGHNT, CDR2 YENEEA. CDR3 amino acids: CASQRASGNNEQFF. The DNA of the CDR3 is TGTGCCAGTCAGCGGGCTAGCGGGAACAATGAGCAGTTCTTC.

The CDR3 DNA sequence: TGTGCCAGCAGCACCGGACAGGGGGCTTATGGCACTGAAGCTTTCTTT. Encoded protein: CASSTGQGAYGTEAFF. The chain carries TRBV5-8 and TRBJ1-1; 11 bases match TRBD1. This CDR3 contains 16 residues. After removal of 4 bases from V and 4 bases from J, the junction contained 9 bases not matched to a gene. Germline-derived CDR1 and CDR2 are SGHTS and YDEGEE.

The chain joins TRBV9 to TRBJ2-5, with 8 bases identical to TRBD2. Germline loops: CDR1 SGDLS, CDR2 YYNGEE. The CDR3 spans 15 residues. V lost 0 bases and J lost 9; bases outside the gene matches: 10. The CDR3 bases are TGTGCCAGCAGCGTAGATCCGGGAGGGTTTACGGCCCAGTACTTC. Protein: CASSVDPGGFTAQYF.